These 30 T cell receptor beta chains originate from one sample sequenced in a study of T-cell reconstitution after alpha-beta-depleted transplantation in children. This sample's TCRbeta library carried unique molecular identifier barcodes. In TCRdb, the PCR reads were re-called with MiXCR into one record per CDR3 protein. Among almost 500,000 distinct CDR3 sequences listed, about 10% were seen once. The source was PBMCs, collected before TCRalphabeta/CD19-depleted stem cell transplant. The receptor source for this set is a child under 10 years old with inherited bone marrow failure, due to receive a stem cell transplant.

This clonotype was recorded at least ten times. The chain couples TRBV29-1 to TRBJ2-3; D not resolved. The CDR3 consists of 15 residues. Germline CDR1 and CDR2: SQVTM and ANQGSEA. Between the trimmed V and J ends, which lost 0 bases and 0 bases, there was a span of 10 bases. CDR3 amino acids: CSVEDLNSSTDTQYF. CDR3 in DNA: TGCAGCGTTGAAGATCTAAATTCTAGCACAGATACGCAGTATTTT.

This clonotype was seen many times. CDR3 sequence (DNA): TGTGCCAGCAGCGCGTTAATGGAGGTTGGCAATGAGCAGTTCTTC. Amino acids: CASSALMEVGNEQFF. The chain employs TRBV7-9 and TRBJ2-1; a possible D gene is TRBD2 (5 bases). The CDR3 has 15 amino acids. The V gene lost 5 bases and the J gene lost 6 bases, with 17 bases spanning the gap. The germline V gene has CDR1 SEHNR and CDR2 FQNEAQ (reference sequence).

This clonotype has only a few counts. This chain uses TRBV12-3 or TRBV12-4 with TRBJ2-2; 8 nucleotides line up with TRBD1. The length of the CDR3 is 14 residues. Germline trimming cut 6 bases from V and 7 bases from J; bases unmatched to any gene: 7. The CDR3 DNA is TGTGCCAGCAGGCCGACAGGGGCCGTCGGGGAGCTGTTTTTT. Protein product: CASRPTGAVGELFF.

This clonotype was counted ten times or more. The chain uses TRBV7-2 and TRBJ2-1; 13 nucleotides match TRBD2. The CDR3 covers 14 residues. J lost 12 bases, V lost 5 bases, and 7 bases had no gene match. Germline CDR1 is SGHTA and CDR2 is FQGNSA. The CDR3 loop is CASSPRTSGSRQFF. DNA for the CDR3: TGTGCCAGCAGCCCTCGGACTAGCGGGAGTCGGCAGTTCTTC.

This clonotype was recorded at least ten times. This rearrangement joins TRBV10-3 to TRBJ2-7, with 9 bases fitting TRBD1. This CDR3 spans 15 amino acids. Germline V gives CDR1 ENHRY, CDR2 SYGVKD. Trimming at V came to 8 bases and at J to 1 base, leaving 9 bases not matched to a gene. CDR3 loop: CAIGDTGTGSYEQYF. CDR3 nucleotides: TGTGCCATCGGGGATACCGGGACAGGGTCCTACGAGCAGTACTTC.

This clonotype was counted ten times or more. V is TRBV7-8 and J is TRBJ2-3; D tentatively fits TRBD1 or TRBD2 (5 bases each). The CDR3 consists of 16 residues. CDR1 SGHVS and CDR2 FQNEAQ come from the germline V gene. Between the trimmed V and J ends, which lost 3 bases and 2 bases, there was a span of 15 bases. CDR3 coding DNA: TGTGCCAGCAGCTTTCCGGGGACCTCCTTCACAGATACGCAGTATTTT. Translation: CASSFPGTSFTDTQYF.

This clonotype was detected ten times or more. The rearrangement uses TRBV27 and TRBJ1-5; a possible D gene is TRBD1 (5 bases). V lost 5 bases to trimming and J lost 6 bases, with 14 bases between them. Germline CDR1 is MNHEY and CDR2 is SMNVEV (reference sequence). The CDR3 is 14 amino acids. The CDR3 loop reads CASSHLGDSQPQHF. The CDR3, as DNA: TGTGCCAGCAGTCATCTAGGCGACAGTCAGCCCCAGCATTTT.

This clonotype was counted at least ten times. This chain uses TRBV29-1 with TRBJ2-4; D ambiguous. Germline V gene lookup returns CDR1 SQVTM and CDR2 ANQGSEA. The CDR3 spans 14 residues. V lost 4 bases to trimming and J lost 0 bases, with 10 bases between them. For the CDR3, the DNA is TGCAGCGTTGTCGGGCGGTTAGCCAAAAACATTCAGTACTTC. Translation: CSVVGRLAKNIQYF.

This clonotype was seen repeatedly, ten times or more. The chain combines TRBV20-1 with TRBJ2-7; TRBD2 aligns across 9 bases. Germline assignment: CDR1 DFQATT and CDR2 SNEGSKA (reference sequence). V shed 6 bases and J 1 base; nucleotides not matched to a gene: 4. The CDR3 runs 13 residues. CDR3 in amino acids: CSAPGLASYEQYF. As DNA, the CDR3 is TGCAGTGCACCGGGACTAGCATCCTACGAGCAGTACTTC.

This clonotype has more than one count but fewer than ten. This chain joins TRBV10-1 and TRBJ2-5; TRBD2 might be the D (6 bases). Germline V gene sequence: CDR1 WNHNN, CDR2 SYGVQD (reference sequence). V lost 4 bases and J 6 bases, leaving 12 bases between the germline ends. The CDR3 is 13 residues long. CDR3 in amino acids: CASSASGRKTQYF. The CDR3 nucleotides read TGCGCCAGCAGTGCATCAGGGAGGAAGACCCAGTACTTC.

Written as DNA, the CDR3 is TGTGCCAGCAGCTTAGAGGCGACTAGCGGGAGGATCACAGATACGCAGTATTTT. As protein: CASSLEATSGRITDTQYF. The chain recombines TRBV7-2 with TRBJ2-3; 13 bases line up with TRBD2. CDR3 size: 18 residues. The ends lost 1 base at V and 2 bases at J; junction bases unmatched: 6. Per the germline V gene, CDR1 is SGHTA and CDR2 is FQGNSA.

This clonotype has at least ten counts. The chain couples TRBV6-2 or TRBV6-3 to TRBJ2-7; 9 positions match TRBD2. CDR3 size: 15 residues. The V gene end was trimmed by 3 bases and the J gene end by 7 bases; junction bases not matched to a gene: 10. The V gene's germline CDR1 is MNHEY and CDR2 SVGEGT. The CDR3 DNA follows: TGTGCCAGCAGTTATCCTCCTAGCGGGACGGGGGAGCAGTACTTC. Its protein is CASSYPPSGTGEQYF.

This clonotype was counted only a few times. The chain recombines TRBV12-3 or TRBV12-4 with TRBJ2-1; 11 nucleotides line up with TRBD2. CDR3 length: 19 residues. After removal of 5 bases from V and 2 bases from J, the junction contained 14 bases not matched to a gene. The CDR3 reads CASSPRTRRLAGTYNEQFF. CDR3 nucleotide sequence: TGTGCCAGCAGTCCCCGCACCCGACGACTAGCGGGGACCTACAATGAGCAGTTCTTC.

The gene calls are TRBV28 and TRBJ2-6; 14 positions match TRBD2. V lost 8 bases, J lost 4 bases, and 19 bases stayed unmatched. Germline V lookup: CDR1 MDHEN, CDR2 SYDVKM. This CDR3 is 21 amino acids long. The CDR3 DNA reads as TGTGCCAGCCTCGATCAGAGACAGGGACTAGCGGGAGCAACAGGGGCCAACGTCCTGACTTTC. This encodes CASLDQRQGLAGATGANVLTF.

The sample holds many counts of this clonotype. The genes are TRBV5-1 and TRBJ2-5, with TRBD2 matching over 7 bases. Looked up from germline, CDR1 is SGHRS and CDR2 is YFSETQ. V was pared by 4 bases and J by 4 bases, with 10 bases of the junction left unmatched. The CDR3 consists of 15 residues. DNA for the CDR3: TGCGCCAGCAGCCAAGAATTCGGGACTATAGAGACCCAGTACTTC. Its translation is CASSQEFGTIETQYF.

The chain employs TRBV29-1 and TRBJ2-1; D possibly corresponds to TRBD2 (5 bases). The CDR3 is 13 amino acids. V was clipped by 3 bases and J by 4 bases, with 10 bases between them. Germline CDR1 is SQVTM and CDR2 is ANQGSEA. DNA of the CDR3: TGCAGCGTTGATCTAGCCTTTTACAATGAGCAGTTCTTC. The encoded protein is CSVDLAFYNEQFF.

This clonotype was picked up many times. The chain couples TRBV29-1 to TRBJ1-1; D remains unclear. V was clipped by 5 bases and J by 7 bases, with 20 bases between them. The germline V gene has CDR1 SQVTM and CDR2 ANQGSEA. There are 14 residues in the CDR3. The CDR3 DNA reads TGCAGCGTTACTAATCTTCGGGAGGTACTTGAAGCTTTCTTT. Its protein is CSVTNLREVLEAFF.

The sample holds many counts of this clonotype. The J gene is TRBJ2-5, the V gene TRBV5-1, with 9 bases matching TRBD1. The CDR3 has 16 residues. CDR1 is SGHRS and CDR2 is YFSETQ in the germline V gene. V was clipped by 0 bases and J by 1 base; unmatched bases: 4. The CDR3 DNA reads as TGCGCCAGCAGCTTGGCTGGGGACAGGGCCCAAGAGACCCAGTACTTC. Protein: CASSLAGDRAQETQYF.

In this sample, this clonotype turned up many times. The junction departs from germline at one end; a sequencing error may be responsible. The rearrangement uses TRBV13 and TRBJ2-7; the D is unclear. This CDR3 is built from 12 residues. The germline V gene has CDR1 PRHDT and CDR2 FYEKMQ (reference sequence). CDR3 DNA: TGTGCCAGCAGCCTTTGGTCCTCCGAGCAGTACTTC. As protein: CASSLWSSEQYF.

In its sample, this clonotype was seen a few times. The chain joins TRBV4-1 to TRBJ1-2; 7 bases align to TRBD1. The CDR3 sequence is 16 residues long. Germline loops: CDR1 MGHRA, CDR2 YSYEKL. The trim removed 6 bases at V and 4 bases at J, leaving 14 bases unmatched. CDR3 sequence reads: CASSPRKGTDIYGYTF. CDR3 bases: TGCGCCAGCAGTCCACGCAAAGGGACAGACATCTATGGCTACACCTTC.

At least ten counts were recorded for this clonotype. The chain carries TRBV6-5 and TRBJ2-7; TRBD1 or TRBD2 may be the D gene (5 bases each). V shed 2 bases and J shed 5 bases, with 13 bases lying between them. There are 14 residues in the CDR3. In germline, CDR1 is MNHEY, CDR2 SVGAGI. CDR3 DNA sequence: TGTGCCAGCAGTTACCCCGGGACGTCGAACGAGCAGTACTTC. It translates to CASSYPGTSNEQYF.

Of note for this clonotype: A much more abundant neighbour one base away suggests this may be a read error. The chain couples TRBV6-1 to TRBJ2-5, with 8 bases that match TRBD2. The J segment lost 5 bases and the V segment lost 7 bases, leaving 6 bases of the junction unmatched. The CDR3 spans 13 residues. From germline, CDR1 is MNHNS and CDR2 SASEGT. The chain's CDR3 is CASTGGTLETQYF. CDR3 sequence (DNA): TGTGCCAGCACGGGGGGGACTTTGGAGACCCAGTACTTC.

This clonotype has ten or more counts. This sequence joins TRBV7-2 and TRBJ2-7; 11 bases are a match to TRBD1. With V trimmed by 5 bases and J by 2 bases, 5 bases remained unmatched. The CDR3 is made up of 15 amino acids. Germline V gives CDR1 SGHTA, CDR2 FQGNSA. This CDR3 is CASSDRDRGAYEQYF. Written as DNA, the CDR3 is TGTGCCAGCAGCGACCGGGACAGGGGGGCCTACGAGCAGTACTTC.

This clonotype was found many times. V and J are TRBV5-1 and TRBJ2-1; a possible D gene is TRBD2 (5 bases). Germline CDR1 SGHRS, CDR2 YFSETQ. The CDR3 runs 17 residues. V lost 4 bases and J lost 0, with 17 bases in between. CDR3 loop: CASSPVRSSVSYNEQFF. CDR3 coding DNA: TGCGCCAGCAGCCCAGTAAGGAGTAGCGTCTCCTACAATGAGCAGTTCTTC.

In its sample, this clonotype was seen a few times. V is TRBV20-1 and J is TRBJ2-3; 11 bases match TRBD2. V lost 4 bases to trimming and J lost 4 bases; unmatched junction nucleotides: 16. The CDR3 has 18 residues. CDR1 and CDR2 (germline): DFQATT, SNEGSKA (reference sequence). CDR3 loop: CSATPDELAGGPADTQYF. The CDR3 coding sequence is TGCAGTGCTACTCCCGATGAGTTAGCGGGAGGGCCGGCAGATACGCAGTATTTT.

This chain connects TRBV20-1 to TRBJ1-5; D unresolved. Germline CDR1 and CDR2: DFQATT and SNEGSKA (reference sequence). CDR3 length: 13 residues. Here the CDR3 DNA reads TGCAGCGGTCGTAGGACTAGCAATCAGCCCCAGCATTTT. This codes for CSGRRTSNQPQHF.

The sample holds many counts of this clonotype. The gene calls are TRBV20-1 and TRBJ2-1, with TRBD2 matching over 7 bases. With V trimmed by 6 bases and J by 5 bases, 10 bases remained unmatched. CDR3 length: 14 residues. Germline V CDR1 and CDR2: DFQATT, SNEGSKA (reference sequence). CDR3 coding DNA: TGCAGTGCACAACAACTAGCGCTTGACAATGAGCAGTTCTTC. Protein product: CSAQQLALDNEQFF.

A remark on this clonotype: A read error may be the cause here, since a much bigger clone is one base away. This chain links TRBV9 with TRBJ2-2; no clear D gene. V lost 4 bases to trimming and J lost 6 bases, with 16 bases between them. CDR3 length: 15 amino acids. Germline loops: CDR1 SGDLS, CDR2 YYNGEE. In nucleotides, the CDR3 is TGTGCCAGCAGCCTAGATGGTAGCTTGGCCGGGGAGCTGTTTTTT. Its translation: CASSLDGSLAGELFF. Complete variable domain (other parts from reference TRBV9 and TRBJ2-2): DSGVTQTPKHLITATGQRVTLRCSPRSGDLSVYWYQQSLDQGLQFLIQYYNGEERAKGNILERFSAQQFPDLHSELNLSSLELGDSALYFCASSLDGSLAGELFFGEGSRLTVL.

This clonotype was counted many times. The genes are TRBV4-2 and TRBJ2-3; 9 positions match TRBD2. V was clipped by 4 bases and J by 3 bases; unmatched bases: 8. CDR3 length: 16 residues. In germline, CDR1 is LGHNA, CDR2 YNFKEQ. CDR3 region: CASSLNIAGVTDTQYF. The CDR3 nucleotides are TGTGCCAGCAGCCTAAATATAGCGGGAGTGACAGATACGCAGTATTTT.

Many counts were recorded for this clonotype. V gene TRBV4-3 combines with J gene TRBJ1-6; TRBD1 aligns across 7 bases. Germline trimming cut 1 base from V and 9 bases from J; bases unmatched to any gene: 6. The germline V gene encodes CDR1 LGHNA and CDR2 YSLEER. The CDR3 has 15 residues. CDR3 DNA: TGCGCCAGCAGCCAAGTGCAGGGGGAAGGTTCACCCCTCCACTTT. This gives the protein CASSQVQGEGSPLHF.